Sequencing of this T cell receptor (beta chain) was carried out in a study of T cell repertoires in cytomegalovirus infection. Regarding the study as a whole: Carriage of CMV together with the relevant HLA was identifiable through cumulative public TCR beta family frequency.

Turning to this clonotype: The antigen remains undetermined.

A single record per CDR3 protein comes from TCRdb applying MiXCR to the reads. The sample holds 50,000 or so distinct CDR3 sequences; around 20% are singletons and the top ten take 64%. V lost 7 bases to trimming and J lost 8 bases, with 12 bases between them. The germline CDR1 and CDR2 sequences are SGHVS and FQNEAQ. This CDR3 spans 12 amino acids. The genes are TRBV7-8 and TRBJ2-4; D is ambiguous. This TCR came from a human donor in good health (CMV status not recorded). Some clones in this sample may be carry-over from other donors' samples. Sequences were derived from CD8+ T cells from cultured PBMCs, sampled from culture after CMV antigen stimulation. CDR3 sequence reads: CASNFPKDIQYF. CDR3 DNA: TGTGCCAGCAACTTCCCTAAAGACATTCAGTACTTC.